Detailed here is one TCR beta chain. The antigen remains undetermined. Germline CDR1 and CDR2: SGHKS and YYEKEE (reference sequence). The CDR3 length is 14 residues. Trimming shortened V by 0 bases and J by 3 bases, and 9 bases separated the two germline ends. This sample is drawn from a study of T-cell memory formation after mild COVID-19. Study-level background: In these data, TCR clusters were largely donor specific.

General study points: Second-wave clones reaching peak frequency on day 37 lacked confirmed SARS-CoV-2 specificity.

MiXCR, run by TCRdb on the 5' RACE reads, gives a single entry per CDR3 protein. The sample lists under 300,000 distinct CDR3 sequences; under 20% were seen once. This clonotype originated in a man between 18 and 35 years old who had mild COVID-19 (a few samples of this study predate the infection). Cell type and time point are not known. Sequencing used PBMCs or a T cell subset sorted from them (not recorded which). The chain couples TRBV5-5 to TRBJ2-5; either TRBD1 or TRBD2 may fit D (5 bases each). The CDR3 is CASSLEWGKETQYF. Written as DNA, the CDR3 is TGTGCCAGCAGCTTGGAGTGGGGGAAAGAGACCCAGTACTTC.